Sequencing of this T cell receptor (beta chain) was carried out in a study of glioma-infiltrating T cells. Study conclusions and caveats: Very few CDR3 sequences were shared between tissue and blood. Above-expected tissue-blood divergence occurred in all gliomas, most in low-grade ones.

As regards this clonotype: Its matching antigen is unknown.

The iRepertoire nested amplicon-rescue multiplex PCR amplified TCR alpha and beta CDR3s from RNA. For one-step reverse transcription and amplification, about 85-400 ng of tissue mRNA or PBMC total RNA was used. TCRdb passed the multiplex PCR reads through MiXCR, listing each CDR3 protein once. The sample contains some 180,000 distinct CDR3 sequences, around 32% of which appear only once. The source is a human donor with low-grade glioma or glioblastoma, undergoing nonglioma brain surgery, or in good health (not recorded which). Sequenced: glioma tissue, nonneoplastic brain tissue, or PBMCs (not recorded which).

Here the CDR3 reads CSAGITPYEQYF. The CDR3 bases are TGCAGCGCAGGAATCACCCCCTACGAGCAGTACTTC. The chain links TRBV29-1 to TRBJ2-7, with D unresolved. Trimming took 7 bases from V and 2 from J, leaving 12 bases between them. CDR1 and CDR2 from the germline V gene are SQVTM and ANQGSEA. The CDR3 has 12 residues.